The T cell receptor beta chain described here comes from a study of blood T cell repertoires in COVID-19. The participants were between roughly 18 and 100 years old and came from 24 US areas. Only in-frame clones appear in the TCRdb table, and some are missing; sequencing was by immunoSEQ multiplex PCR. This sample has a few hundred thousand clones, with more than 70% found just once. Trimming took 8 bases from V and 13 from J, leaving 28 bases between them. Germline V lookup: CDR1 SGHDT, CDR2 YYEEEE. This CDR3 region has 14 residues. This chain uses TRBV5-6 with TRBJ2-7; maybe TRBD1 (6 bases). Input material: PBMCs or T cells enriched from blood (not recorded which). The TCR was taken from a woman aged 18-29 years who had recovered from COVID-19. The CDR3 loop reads CARKSLTGDPNPYF. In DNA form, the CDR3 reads TGTGCCAGAAAATCATTGACAGGCGACCCAAACCCTTACTTC.